The clone carrying this T cell receptor (beta chain) has a count of ten or more. Its antigen is currently unknown. The V end lost 3 bases, the J end lost 8 bases, and 10 bases lay between the germline ends. The CDR3 sequence is 12 residues long. No treatment of any kind had been given to any patient before thyroid surgery. The data are from a study of metastatic and nonmetastatic thyroid tumors. As for the study in general: Peripheral blood and tumor or nodule samples from malignant and benign thyroid patients were compared.

Study-wide points: Benign nodules were reported to have significantly lower TCR beta diversity than malignant thyroid tumors, in blood and tumor.

Methods used by the authors: CDR3 was compared across clinicopathological groups, and the resulting differences were used to build a distant-metastasis classifier for papillary thyroid cancer. From the PCR reads, TCRdb re-called clones with MiXCR. These V and J calls rely on TCRdb rather than the paper's analysis. The table lists around 19,000 clones, roughly 36% of them singletons. The sample taken for sequencing was tumor tissue. The J gene is TRBJ1-1, the V gene TRBV12-3 or TRBV12-4; TRBD1 might be the D (5 bases). The TCR comes from a male donor with papillary thyroid cancer or a benign thyroid nodule (not recorded which). Some clones in this sample may be carry-over from other donors' samples. The CDR3 spells CASSFARAEAFF. The CDR3 coding sequence is TGTGCCAGCAGTTTCGCCAGGGCCGAAGCTTTCTTT.